The 24 T cell receptor beta chains in this list originate from one sample, sequenced in a study of early stage breast cancer tumors. Sequenced by immunoSEQ multiplex PCR; TCRdb stores in-frame clones only, minus some. Here the sample spans approximately 17,000 clones, about 83% being singletons. The specimen was blood. The receptor set was obtained from a person aged 65 to 79 with breast cancer.

J is TRBJ2-3 and V is TRBV5-4; no reliable D call. In germline, CDR1 is SGHNT, CDR2 YYREEE (reference sequence). V gave up 1 base and J gave up 1 base, with 10 bases separating them. The CDR3 has 15 residues. DNA of the CDR3: TGTGCCAGCAGCTTGTCCTCGGCGGGCACAGATACGCAGTATTTT. It translates to CASSLSSAGTDTQYF. The whole variable domain, remainder taken from reference TRBV5-4 and TRBJ2-3, is ETGVTQSPTHLIKTRGQQVTLRCSSQSGHNTVSWYQQALGQGPQFIFQYYREEENGRGNFPPRFSGLQFPNYSSELNVNALELDDSALYLCASSLSSAGTDTQYFGPGTRLTVL.

The chain has TRBV6-1 and TRBJ1-3; TRBD1 aligns across 9 bases. Looked up from germline, CDR1 is MNHNS and CDR2 is SASEGT. The CDR3 has 14 amino acids. Germline trimming cut 5 bases from V and 4 bases from J; bases unmatched to any gene: 3. The chain's CDR3 is CASSTGGEGNTIYF. In DNA, the CDR3 is TGTGCCAGCAGTACAGGGGGCGAAGGAAACACCATATATTTT.

The CDR3 nucleotides are TGTGCCATCAGTGAGTCAGGGGCCACCATCTACGAGCAGTACTTC. It specifies CAISESGATIYEQYF. The chain combines TRBV10-3 with TRBJ2-7; possible D gene TRBD1, 5 bases. The V end lost 0 bases, the J end lost 3 bases, and 12 bases lay between the germline ends. This CDR3 comprises 15 residues. Germline assignment: CDR1 ENHRY and CDR2 SYGVKD.

This chain links TRBV9 with TRBJ1-1; D not resolved. This CDR3 region has 14 residues. The germline V and J ends were trimmed by 0 bases and 1 base, with 7 bases remaining between them. Germline loops: CDR1 SGDLS, CDR2 YYNGEE. The CDR3 loop reads CASSVVAENTEAFF. CDR3 nucleotide sequence: TGTGCCAGCAGCGTAGTAGCAGAGAACACTGAAGCTTTCTTT. The whole variable domain, filled in from reference TRBV9 and TRBJ1-1, reads DSGVTQTPKHLITATGQRVTLRCSPRSGDLSVYWYQQSLDQGLQFLIQYYNGEERAKGNILERFSAQQFPDLHSELNLSSLELGDSALYFCASSVVAENTEAFFGQGTRLTVV.

This clone was observed a few times. This chain joins TRBV2 and TRBJ2-5; TRBD2 agrees at 13 bases. Germline values: CDR1 SNHLY, CDR2 FYNNEI. Germline trimming cut 8 bases from V and 1 base from J; bases unmatched to any gene: 10. The CDR3 covers 17 residues. Here the CDR3 reads CASGRLAGGQTQETQYF. In DNA, the CDR3 is TGTGCCAGCGGGCGACTAGCGGGGGGCCAGACCCAAGAGACCCAGTACTTC. Full variable domain (outside the CDR3, taken from reference TRBV2 and TRBJ2-5): EPEVTQTPSHQVTQMGQEVILRCVPISNHLYFYWYRQILGQKVEFLVSFYNNEISEKSEIFDDQFSVERPDGSNFTLKIRSTKLEDSAMYFCASGRLAGGQTQETQYFGPGTRLLVL.

This clone has a single count. The chain is built from TRBV19 and TRBJ2-2, with a possible D match to TRBD2 (6 bases). Trimming removed 4 bases at V and 0 bases at J, with 9 bases between. The CDR3 contains 15 residues. Germline-derived CDR1 and CDR2 are LNHDA and SQIVND (reference sequence). The CDR3 reads CASSTWTTNTGELFF. As DNA, the CDR3 is TGTGCCAGTAGTACCTGGACTACGAACACCGGGGAGCTGTTTTTT.

The J gene is TRBJ2-7, the V gene TRBV2, with 7 bases matching TRBD1. The CDR3 has 13 residues. CDR1 SNHLY and CDR2 FYNNEI come from the germline V gene. Losses at the gene ends were 5 bases for V and 9 bases for J; bases not matched to a gene: 10. The CDR3 is CASSYATGSGQYF. The DNA for the CDR3 is TGTGCCAGCAGTTACGCGACAGGGTCAGGGCAGTACTTC.

The chain combines TRBV9 with TRBJ1-3; 8 nucleotides align to TRBD1. CDR3 size: 15 residues. CDR1 is SGDLS and CDR2 is YYNGEE in the germline V gene. Trimming cost V 3 bases and J 3 bases; bases outside gene matches: 5. The CDR3 sequence is CASSATGGSGNTIYF. The CDR3 nucleotides read TGTGCCAGCAGCGCCACAGGGGGTAGTGGAAACACCATATATTTT.

This clone was seen just once. V gene TRBV7-8 combines with J gene TRBJ1-3; 7 bases agree with TRBD1. The germline CDR1 and CDR2 sequences are SGHVS and FQNEAQ. The CDR3 totals 15 residues. V gave up 6 bases and J gave up 0 bases; unmatched junction bases: 5. The CDR3 coding sequence is TGTGCCAGCAGGATAGGGACAGCCTCTGGAAACACCATATATTTT. Translated: CASRIGTASGNTIYF.

The chain combines TRBV28 with TRBJ1-2, with D possibly matching TRBD1 (6 bases). Germline V gene sequence: CDR1 MDHEN, CDR2 SYDVKM. The ends were cut back, 7 bases at V and 4 bases at J, with 19 bases in the middle. The CDR3 extends over 15 amino acids. In DNA, the CDR3 is TGTGCCAGCATTCCATCACAGGGTAGGGGCTATGGCTACACCTTC. Residues: CASIPSQGRGYGYTF.

The chain couples TRBV7-2 to TRBJ2-2, with D possibly being TRBD1 (5 bases). The CDR3 is 15 residues long. Between the trimmed V and J ends, which lost 1 base and 7 bases, there was a span of 13 bases. The germline V gene has CDR1 SGHTA and CDR2 FQGNSA. The chain's CDR3 is CASSLVLGQGGELFF. In DNA, the CDR3 is TGTGCCAGCAGCTTAGTTCTTGGGCAGGGCGGGGAGCTGTTTTTT.

This chain joins TRBV5-1 and TRBJ2-7, with 7 positions matching TRBD2. The CDR3 spans 16 residues. Germline CDR1 and CDR2: SGHRS and YFSETQ. V was clipped by 0 bases and J by 2 bases; unmatched bases: 8. The chain's CDR3 is CASSLGAGTIAYEQYF. The DNA for the CDR3 is TGCGCCAGCAGCTTGGGCGCGGGGACTATCGCCTACGAGCAGTACTTC.

The V and J genes are TRBV19 and TRBJ1-2; 12 bases are shared with TRBD1. Trimming cost V 4 bases and J 8 bases; bases outside gene matches: 14. The CDR3 sequence is 17 residues long. The germline V gene has CDR1 LNHDA and CDR2 SQIVND (reference sequence). CDR3 sequence: CASSTRPGTGGAWGYTF. The CDR3 nucleotides are TGTGCCAGTAGTACCCGACCCGGGACAGGGGGCGCTTGGGGCTACACCTTC.

J is TRBJ2-7 and V is TRBV21-1; the D call of TRBD2 is as the table states it, not checked on the DNA. TRBV21-1 corresponds to a pseudogene. The CDR3 is made up of 15 amino acids. CDR3 protein: CASSKGEAFGYEQYF. The CDR3 DNA reads TGTGCCAGCAGCAAAGGCGAAGCGTTCGGATACGAGCAGTATTTC.

The V and J genes are TRBV5-4 and TRBJ1-1; 8 nucleotides line up with TRBD1. Germline V gene sequence: CDR1 SGHNT, CDR2 YYREEE (reference sequence). With 1 base clipped from V and 5 bases from J, the junction kept 7 bases outside the gene matches. The CDR3 length is 15 residues. The CDR3 here is CASSLSGGVGTEAFF. In DNA form, the CDR3 reads TGTGCCAGCAGCTTGTCAGGGGGCGTGGGGACTGAAGCTTTCTTT.

The chain is built from TRBV11-2 and TRBJ2-3; 12 bases are shared with TRBD2. The CDR3 is 15 residues long. V lost 5 bases to trimming and J lost 2 bases; unmatched junction nucleotides: 2. Germline V lookup: CDR1 SGHAT, CDR2 FQNNGV. The CDR3: CASSPSGGVTDTQYF. CDR3 DNA: TGTGCCAGCAGCCCTAGCGGGGGGGTCACAGATACGCAGTATTTT.

V usage is TRBV9 and J usage is TRBJ2-2; possibly TRBD1 for D (6 bases). Trimming took off 0 bases at V and 3 bases at J, with 9 bases between the two ends. This CDR3 has 15 amino acids. CDR1 SGDLS and CDR2 YYNGEE come from the germline V gene. CDR3 DNA sequence: TGTGCCAGCAGCGTAGGTGCAGGGGACACCGGGGAGCTGTTTTTT. This gives the protein CASSVGAGDTGELFF. Together with reference TRBV9 and TRBJ2-2, the CDR3 gives the full variable domain: DSGVTQTPKHLITATGQRVTLRCSPRSGDLSVYWYQQSLDQGLQFLIQYYNGEERAKGNILERFSAQQFPDLHSELNLSSLELGDSALYFCASSVGAGDTGELFFGEGSRLTVL.

The V and J genes are TRBV6-1 and TRBJ2-7; 7 bases map to TRBD1. Germline V lookup: CDR1 MNHNS, CDR2 SASEGT. The V segment lost 2 bases and the J segment 3 bases; nucleotides outside the gene matches: 7. This CDR3 is 15 amino acids long. CDR3 sequence: CASSEMGQTIYEQYF. CDR3 bases: TGTGCCAGCAGTGAAATGGGACAGACTATCTACGAGCAGTACTTC.

This chain joins TRBV5-4 and TRBJ2-1; 10 bases agree with TRBD2. CDR1 and CDR2 (germline): SGHNT, YYREEE (reference sequence). V was pared by 4 bases and J by 2 bases, with 3 bases of the junction left unmatched. This CDR3 is 15 amino acids long. The CDR3 loop is CASSQSGGAYNEQFF. The CDR3 region has the DNA TGTGCCAGCAGCCAAAGCGGGGGGGCCTACAATGAGCAGTTCTTC.

The rearrangement uses TRBV29-1 and TRBJ2-2; TRBD2 agrees at 7 bases. V shed 4 bases and J 6 bases; nucleotides not matched to a gene: 2. The length of the CDR3 is 12 residues. Germline assignment: CDR1 SQVTM and CDR2 ANQGSEA. CDR3 amino acids: CSVGEGAGELFF. The CDR3 DNA sequence: TGCAGCGTTGGGGAGGGTGCCGGGGAGCTGTTTTTT.

The chain recombines TRBV9 with TRBJ1-1; D not certain. Germline CDR1 and CDR2: SGDLS and YYNGEE. The CDR3 consists of 13 residues. Deletions cut 2 bases from V and 4 bases from J, with 9 bases between. CDR3 residues: CASSVTGATEAFF. As DNA, the CDR3 is TGTGCCAGCAGCGTCACGGGTGCCACTGAAGCTTTCTTT.

The chain is built from TRBV9 and TRBJ2-5, with 8 bases identical to TRBD2. V lost 3 bases to trimming and J lost 7 bases; unmatched junction nucleotides: 11. Germline V gives CDR1 SGDLS, CDR2 YYNGEE. The CDR3 is made up of 15 amino acids. Written as DNA, the CDR3 is TGTGCCAGCAGCGCCTCGGCCGGGGGGGCCGGGACCCAGTACTTC. This gives the protein CASSASAGGAGTQYF.

The chain combines TRBV28 with TRBJ2-7; D may be TRBD2 (6 bases). Germline V gene lookup returns CDR1 MDHEN and CDR2 SYDVKM. V lost 5 bases, J lost 0 bases, and 11 bases lay in between. The CDR3 consists of 14 residues. For the CDR3, the DNA is TGTGCCAGCAGTAGGGCGGGGAGCTCCTACGAGCAGTACTTC. Amino acid sequence: CASSRAGSSYEQYF. Variable domain in full (rest from reference TRBV28 and TRBJ2-7): DVKVTQSSRYLVKRTGEKVFLECVQDMDHENMFWYRQDPGLGLRLIYFSYDVKMKEKGDIPEGYSVSREKKERFSLILESASTNQTSMYLCASSRAGSSYEQYFGPGTRLTVT.

The CDR3 protein is CATSRGGTTHNEQFF. CDR3 DNA sequence: TGTGCCACCAGCAGAGGGGGGACTACCCACAATGAGCAGTTCTTC. J is TRBJ2-1 and V is TRBV15; 7 bases are shared with TRBD2. Germline-derived CDR1 and CDR2 are LNHNV and YYDKDF (reference sequence). There are 15 residues in the CDR3. V lost 1 base, J lost 5 bases, and 5 bases stayed unmatched.